These 18 T cell receptor beta chains came from one sample sequenced in a study of CD8 T cells in Susac syndrome (dated 2019 in TCRdb). The library was made by the immunoSEQ multiplex PCR assay. RNA was extracted with the RNeasy kit and roughly 0.5 to 1 ug was reverse transcribed using random hexamers. TCRdb reprocessed the public reads (quality trimming at Q25 with fastp, clone calling with MiXCR) and kept in-frame beta chains. Each entry is one CDR3 protein sequence, shown with its most common DNA and genes. The sample has 150,000 to 200,000 distinct CDR3 sequences on record, roughly 95% of them singletons. The top ten clonotypes cover approximately 0.14% of the sample. The sequencing sample was made of CD4+ T cells from PBMCs. All receptors come from a human donor in good health.

This sequence joins TRBV3-1 and TRBJ1-1, with 8 positions matching TRBD1. Per the germline V gene, CDR1 is LGHDT and CDR2 is YNNKEL (reference sequence). The trim removed 7 bases at V and 0 bases at J, leaving 10 bases unmatched. This CDR3 comprises 16 residues. CDR3 sequence (DNA): TGTGCCAGCACACAGGGGGGGGCTGACATGAACACTGAAGCTTTCTTT. It translates to CASTQGGADMNTEAFF.

The CDR3 DNA follows: TGTGCCAGCAGTTACAGGGCTGGCAATCAGCCCCAGCATTTT. Its translation is CASSYRAGNQPQHF. The genes are TRBV6-2 or TRBV6-3 and TRBJ1-5; D remains unclear. This CDR3 contains 14 residues. The V gene's germline CDR1 is MNHEY and CDR2 SVGEGT. The V gene lost 2 bases and the J gene lost 2 bases, with 7 bases spanning the gap.

This chain links TRBV9 with TRBJ2-2; 13 bases are a match to TRBD2. J was trimmed by 7 bases and V by 3 bases; bases with no gene match: 18. The CDR3 runs 20 residues. In germline, CDR1 is SGDLS, CDR2 YYNGEE. This CDR3 is CASSAPTLTTSGGAGGELFF. The CDR3, as DNA: TGTGCCAGCAGCGCGCCGACCCTGACTACTAGCGGGGGGGCCGGCGGGGAGCTGTTTTTT.

The chain is built from TRBV7-3 and TRBJ2-3, with D possibly being TRBD2 (6 bases). Trimming left V 5 bases short and J 1 base short, with 10 bases between. The CDR3 is 14 amino acids. CDR1 and CDR2 from the germline V gene are SGHTA and FQGTGA. The CDR3 DNA sequence: TGTGCCAGCAGCCCCCGCGGGGGCACAGATACGCAGTATTTT. Translated, it gives CASSPRGGTDTQYF.

V gene TRBV3-1 combines with J gene TRBJ2-7; 8 bases are shared with TRBD2. Unmatched junction bases numbered 6, after V lost 2 bases and J lost 0 bases. CDR3 size: 16 residues. Germline CDR1 is LGHDT and CDR2 is YNNKEL (reference sequence). The CDR3: CASSQIKRGLSYEQYF. CDR3 nucleotide sequence: TGTGCCAGCAGCCAAATTAAGCGGGGGCTCTCCTACGAGCAGTACTTC.

This chain links TRBV2 with TRBJ2-5; 9 nucleotides match TRBD1. The CDR3 loop spans 14 amino acids. With V trimmed by 4 bases and J by 5 bases, 5 bases remained unmatched. Germline CDR1 and CDR2: SNHLY and FYNNEI. In nucleotides, the CDR3 is TGTGCCAGCAGTGGACAGGGGGGACGTGAGACCCAGTACTTC. Protein sequence: CASSGQGGRETQYF.

This clonotype came up once. This chain uses TRBV12-3 or TRBV12-4 with TRBJ2-3; perhaps TRBD1 as D (5 bases). V was trimmed by 3 bases and J by 7 bases, leaving 11 bases between them. CDR3 size: 13 residues. The CDR3, as DNA: TGTGCCAGCAGTTTGGTGGGGCCTCATACGCAGTATTTT. Translation: CASSLVGPHTQYF.

This rearrangement joins TRBV6-6 to TRBJ1-2; TRBD1 matches 7 bases. J lost 6 bases, V lost 4 bases, and 8 bases had no gene match. The CDR3 has 14 residues. The germline V gene encodes CDR1 MNHNY and CDR2 SVGAGI (reference sequence). The CDR3 DNA follows: TGTGCCAGCAGTTTCCGCCGGGACAGTGATGGCTACACCTTC. Translating it yields CASSFRRDSDGYTF.

This chain connects TRBV6-6 to TRBJ2-7; D gene ambiguous. CDR1 is MNHNY and CDR2 is SVGAGI in the germline V gene (reference sequence). Trimming removed 4 bases from V and 0 bases from J, with 10 bases in between. The CDR3 is 14 residues long. The chain's CDR3 is CASSSSQGSYEQYF. CDR3 in DNA: TGTGCCAGCAGTTCCTCGCAAGGCTCCTACGAGCAGTACTTC.

The gene calls are TRBV7-2 and TRBJ1-2; D perhaps matches TRBD1 (5 bases). This CDR3 has 16 residues. The germline V and J ends were trimmed by 4 bases and 5 bases, with 20 bases remaining between them. Per germline, CDR1 SGHTA and CDR2 FQGNSA. CDR3 residues: CASSSRSVGRGYGYTF. The CDR3 DNA is TGTGCCAGCAGCTCGAGAAGTGTGGGGAGGGGATATGGCTACACCTTC.

The chain has TRBV18 and TRBJ2-7; D possibly corresponds to TRBD1 (5 bases). The V gene lost 0 bases and the J gene lost 0 bases, with 15 bases spanning the gap. This CDR3 is built from 17 residues. In germline, CDR1 is KGHSH, CDR2 LQKENI. CDR3 bases: TGTGCCAGCTCACCACCGGGGCAGCTACGCCTCTCCTACGAGCAGTACTTC. It specifies CASSPPGQLRLSYEQYF. The complete variable domain, with remaining parts taken from reference TRBV18 and TRBJ2-7, reads NAGVMQNPRHLVRRRGQEARLRCSPMKGHSHVYWYRQLPEEGLKFMVYLQKENIIDESGMPKERFSAEFPKEGPSILRIQQVVRGDSAAYFCASSPPGQLRLSYEQYFGPGTRLTVT.

This clonotype has a handful of counts. The chain employs TRBV14 and TRBJ1-1; weak D call: TRBD1 (5 bases). Germline V lookup: CDR1 SGHDN, CDR2 FVKESK. Between the trimmed V and J ends, which lost 1 base and 8 bases, there was a span of 11 bases. The CDR3 extends over 13 amino acids. The CDR3 spells CASSQGAGGEAFF. CDR3 DNA sequence: TGTGCCAGCAGCCAAGGGGCGGGGGGAGAAGCTTTCTTT.

The chain uses TRBV20-1 and TRBJ2-1, with D uncertain. Trimming removed 4 bases from V and 3 bases from J, with 7 bases in between. The germline CDR1 and CDR2 sequences are DFQATT and SNEGSKA (reference sequence). The CDR3 is made up of 12 amino acids. CDR3 bases: TGCAGTGCTACCGCGAACTACAATGAGCAGTTCTTC. Amino acid sequence: CSATANYNEQFF.

This clonotype has a single count. The chain uses TRBV10-3 and TRBJ1-2; TRBD1 matches 9 bases. J gave up 6 bases and V 7 bases, and 15 bases lay outside the gene matches. The germline gives CDR1 ENHRY, CDR2 SYGVKD. There are 16 residues in the CDR3. CDR3 in amino acids: CAIKPGPGQGPDGYTF. For the CDR3, the DNA is TGTGCCATCAAGCCCGGGCCGGGACAGGGTCCAGATGGCTACACCTTC.

The CDR3 region has the DNA TGTGCCAGCGGCACCCAACAGGGAGGGGACGAGCAGTACTTC. Translation gives CASGTQQGGDEQYF. This chain connects TRBV18 to TRBJ2-7; tentatively, D is TRBD2 (7 bases). This CDR3 comprises 14 residues. CDR1 is KGHSH and CDR2 is LQKENI in the germline V gene. The V end lost 8 bases, the J end lost 5 bases, and 19 bases lay between the germline ends.

The rearrangement links TRBV20-1 to TRBJ1-1, with a tentative D call TRBD1 (6 bases). With 5 bases removed from V and 1 base from J, the gap between germline ends came to 14 bases. This CDR3 is built from 14 residues. In germline, CDR1 is DFQATT, CDR2 SNEGSKA (reference sequence). The CDR3 spells CSAQRGAGNTEAFF. CDR3 sequence (DNA): TGCAGTGCTCAGAGGGGGGCGGGGAACACTGAAGCTTTCTTT.

The CDR3 DNA sequence: TGTGCCAGCAGTACCGGACAAAACTATGGCTACACCTTC. It specifies CASSTGQNYGYTF. This sequence joins TRBV5-6 and TRBJ1-2; D may be TRBD1 (5 bases). Trimming pared 5 bases from V and 2 bases from J, leaving 10 bases between. Germline-derived CDR1 and CDR2 are SGHDT and YYEEEE. The CDR3 has 13 amino acids.

The chain is built from TRBV9 and TRBJ2-7; weak D call: TRBD2 (5 bases). Germline-derived CDR1 and CDR2 are SGDLS and YYNGEE. V dropped 0 bases and J dropped 6 bases, with 10 bases sitting between them. This CDR3 spans 13 amino acids. The CDR3 here is CASSVDLRGEQYF. The DNA of the CDR3 is TGTGCCAGCAGCGTAGATCTCCGGGGCGAGCAGTACTTC. The full variable domain, rest sourced from reference TRBV9 and TRBJ2-7, is DSGVTQTPKHLITATGQRVTLRCSPRSGDLSVYWYQQSLDQGLQFLIQYYNGEERAKGNILERFSAQQFPDLHSELNLSSLELGDSALYFCASSVDLRGEQYFGPGTRLTVT.